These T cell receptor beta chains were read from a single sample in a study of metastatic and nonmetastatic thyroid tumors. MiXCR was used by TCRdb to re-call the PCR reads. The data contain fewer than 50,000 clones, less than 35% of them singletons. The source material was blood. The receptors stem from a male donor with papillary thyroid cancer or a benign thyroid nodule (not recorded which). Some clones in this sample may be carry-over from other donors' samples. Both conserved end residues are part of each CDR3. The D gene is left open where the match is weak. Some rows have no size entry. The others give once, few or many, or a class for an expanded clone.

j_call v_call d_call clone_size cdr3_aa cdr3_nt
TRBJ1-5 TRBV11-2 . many CASSPGGLSQPQHF TGTGCCAGCAGCCCGGGGGGGCTGAGTCAGCCCCAGCATTTT
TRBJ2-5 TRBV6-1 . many CASSGYFRETQYF TGTGCCAGCAGTGGGTACTTCAGGGAGACCCAGTACTTC
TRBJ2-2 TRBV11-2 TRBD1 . CASSLDLGQGLGGELFF TGTGCCAGCAGCTTAGATCTGGGACAGGGCTTAGGCGGGGAGCTGTTTTTT
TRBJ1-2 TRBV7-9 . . CAISSRGAPYGYTF TGTGCTATCAGCTCAAGGGGGGCCCCCTATGGCTACACCTTC
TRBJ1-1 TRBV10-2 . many CASNLDPNTEAFF TGCGCCAGCAACCTCGACCCGAACACTGAAGCTTTCTTT
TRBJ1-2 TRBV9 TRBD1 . CASSLDTGQGYGYTF TGTGCCAGCAGTCTTGACACGGGACAGGGGTATGGCTACACCTTC
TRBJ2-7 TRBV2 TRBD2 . CASSGRAGGSYEQYF TGTGCCAGCAGTGGTAGAGCGGGGGGCTCCTACGAGCAGTACTTC
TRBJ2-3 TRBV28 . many CASSFRDGGADTQYF TGTGCCAGCAGTTTTAGGGACGGGGGAGCAGATACGCAGTATTTT
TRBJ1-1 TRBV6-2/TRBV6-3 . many CAGSYWQGEAFF TGTGCCGGCAGTTACTGGCAGGGTGAAGCTTTCTTT
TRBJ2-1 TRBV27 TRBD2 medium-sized CASSLDSGGAYNEQFF TGTGCCAGCAGTTTAGATAGCGGGGGGGCCTACAATGAGCAGTTCTTC
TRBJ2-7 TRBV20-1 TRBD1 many CSARSRTGKSYEQYF TGCAGTGCTAGATCTAGGACAGGGAAGTCCTACGAGCAGTACTTC
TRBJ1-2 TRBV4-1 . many CASSQTGQDYGYTF TGCGCCAGCAGCCAAACGGGGCAGGACTATGGCTACACCTTC
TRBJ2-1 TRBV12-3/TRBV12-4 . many CASSGGGEQFF TGTGCCAGCAGCGGAGGAGGGGAGCAGTTCTTC
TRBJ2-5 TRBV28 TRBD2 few CASSEPGLAWGRETQYF TGTGCCAGCAGTGAACCGGGACTAGCGTGGGGGCGGGAGACCCAGTACTTC
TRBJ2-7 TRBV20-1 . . CSARGPNSPGGF TGCAGTGCTAGGGGCCCCAATTCCCCCGGAGGCTTC
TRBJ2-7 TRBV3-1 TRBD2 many CASSQEGAGLAYEQYF TGTGCCAGCAGCCAAGAGGGGGCGGGACTAGCATACGAGCAGTACTTC
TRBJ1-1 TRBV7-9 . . CASSLPGMNTEAFF TGTGCCAGCAGCTTACCCGGCATGAACACTGAAGCTTTCTTT
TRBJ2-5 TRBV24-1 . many CATRGEMETQYF TGTGCCACCAGAGGGGAAATGGAGACCCAGTACTTC